This T cell receptor (beta chain) was recorded in a study of human CD8 memory T cell subsets. The authors identified stem-like memory CD8+ T cells (TSTEM) as CCR7+ PD-1- TIGIT-. Healthy donors' buffy coats supplied the PBMC. This CDR3 comprises 17 residues. In germline, CDR1 is MNHEY, CDR2 SVGEGT. UMI-labeled 5' RACE generated the TCR beta libraries. TCRdb reprocessed the 5' RACE reads and reports one entry per CDR3 protein, with no DNA. This sample contains about 11,000 distinct CDR3 sequences. The rearrangement joins TRBV6-2 or TRBV6-3 to TRBJ2-3. The clonotype comes from a human donor in good health. Sequencing was done on a sample of CD8+ stem-like memory T cells (TSCM and TCM) sorted from PBMCs. Subset specified: stem-like memory CD8 T cells (TSTEM), CCR7+ PD-1- TIGIT-. CDR3 in amino acids: CASSYSLGLSSTDTQYF.